This T cell receptor beta chain originates from a study of regulatory T cells in long-lasting Graves disease. Across the study: Over-5-year antithyroid drug use with positive TSH receptor antibodies defined persistent Graves' disease in the study. The study, taken as a whole, reports: There were preferences for TRBV28, TRBJ1-2 and TRBJ2-5 in persistent disease.

As concerns this clonotype: Its cognate antigen is unknown.

Researchers made TCR beta libraries by using iRepertoire HTBI primers and running Arm-PCR on CDR3 regions. TCRdb itself ran the multiplex PCR reads through MiXCR, one entry per CDR3 protein. The sample includes about 660,000 distinct CDR3 sequences, around 30% seen only once; the top ten take around 40%. The CDR3 length is 14 residues. Germline values: CDR1 SQVTM, CDR2 ANQGSEA. V was clipped by 2 bases and J by 4 bases; unmatched bases: 7. Time point defined: persistent/refractory GD, antithyroid drugs over 5 years with positive TRAb. Extracted PBMC RNA gave rise to the TCR library. Graves' disease was diagnosed by American Thyroid Association guidelines. Approximately 9-milliliter peripheral blood samples went into EDTA tubes.

This TCR derives from a female donor with Graves disease. The sequencing here drew on peripheral blood mononuclear cells (PBMCs), taken when the disease was refractory, from a patient treated with antithyroid drugs. The chain is built from TRBV29-1 and TRBJ1-2, with 7 nucleotides matching TRBD1. In DNA form, the CDR3 reads TGCAGCGTTGAACCGACAGGGAGAAGCTATGGCTACACCTTC. Amino acid sequence: CSVEPTGRSYGYTF.